A selection of T cell receptor beta chains follows, all from one sample in a study of blood T cells in healthy people across ages. TCRdb fed the 5' RACE reads into MiXCR, producing one record per CDR3 protein. The sample consists of around 1,500,000 distinct CDR3 sequences, 28% of them appearing once. The sequencing sample was made of blood. The receptors were gathered from a woman aged 30 to 39 in good health. Both conserved end residues are part of each CDR3. Fields, in order: CDR3 DNA, CDR3 protein, V gene, clone size, D gene, CDR3 length, J gene. D genes are given only for firm matches. Where a row states a size, it is once, few, many or the class of an expanded clone; other rows omit it.

CDR3nt: TGTGCCAGCAGCTCCTCCGGAGCGGGAGGGGTTACGGATACGCAGTATTTT
CDR3aa: CASSSSGAGGVTDTQYF
v_gene: TRBV7-6
abundance: NA
d_gene: TRBD2
len: 17
j_gene: TRBJ2-3

CDR3nt: TGCGCCAGCAGCCGTACCGGGGACCCCTATGGCTACACCTTC
CDR3aa: CASSRTGDPYGYTF
v_gene: TRBV4-1
abundance: NA
d_gene: NA
len: 14
j_gene: TRBJ1-2

CDR3nt: TGCAGTGCCGCCCTTAGGACAGGCTCGAACACCGGGGAGCTGTTTTTT
CDR3aa: CSAALRTGSNTGELFF
v_gene: TRBV20-1
abundance: NA
d_gene: TRBD1
len: 16
j_gene: TRBJ2-2

CDR3nt: TGCAGTTCTAGCGTCGGGGTGGAGCAGTTCTTC
CDR3aa: CSSSVGVEQFF
v_gene: TRBV20-1
abundance: many
d_gene: NA
len: 11
j_gene: TRBJ2-1

CDR3nt: TGTGCCAGCAGCTTAGTTGCGAGGTCGGCTAGCGGCACAGATACGCAGTATTTT
CDR3aa: CASSLVARSASGTDTQYF
v_gene: TRBV7-2
abundance: NA
d_gene: NA
len: 18
j_gene: TRBJ2-3

CDR3nt: TGTGCCAGCAGTTTGGCCGGGACAGGGGGGAGGGATGGCTACACCTTC
CDR3aa: CASSLAGTGGRDGYTF
v_gene: TRBV6-6
abundance: NA
d_gene: TRBD1
len: 16
j_gene: TRBJ1-2

CDR3nt: TGTGCCAGCAGTTTTTCGGTTGGGGAAACCCAGTACTTC
CDR3aa: CASSFSVGETQYF
v_gene: TRBV12-3/TRBV12-4
abundance: NA
d_gene: NA
len: 13
j_gene: TRBJ2-5

CDR3nt: TGTGCCAGCAGTTTGGGCAGGGTGTTTGAAGCTTTCTTT
CDR3aa: CASSLGRVFEAFF
v_gene: TRBV28
abundance: NA
d_gene: NA
len: 13
j_gene: TRBJ1-1

CDR3nt: TGTGCCAGCAGCTCTAACAATCGGGGGGCGACTAACTATGGCTACACCTTC
CDR3aa: CASSSNNRGATNYGYTF
v_gene: TRBV7-9
abundance: NA
d_gene: NA
len: 17
j_gene: TRBJ1-2

CDR3nt: TGTGCCAGCTCACCACCGGGGGCGACGGAGACCCAGTACTTC
CDR3aa: CASSPPGATETQYF
v_gene: TRBV18
abundance: once
d_gene: NA
len: 14
j_gene: TRBJ2-5

CDR3nt: TGTGCCACCAGCAGAGATCCAGGAACTTTGGTTGGCTACACCTTC
CDR3aa: CATSRDPGTLVGYTF
v_gene: TRBV15
abundance: few
d_gene: NA
len: 15
j_gene: TRBJ1-2

CDR3nt: TGTGCCAGCAGGCGGTCATTACTGGCGGGGTCTAGCACAGATACGCAGTATTTT
CDR3aa: CASRRSLLAGSSTDTQYF
v_gene: TRBV12-3/TRBV12-4
abundance: few
d_gene: NA
len: 18
j_gene: TRBJ2-3

CDR3nt: TGTGCCACCAGATCTGGGTCAGGGTGGAATGAGCAGTTCTTC
CDR3aa: CATRSGSGWNEQFF
v_gene: TRBV10-3
abundance: many
d_gene: NA
len: 14
j_gene: TRBJ2-1

CDR3nt: TGTGCCAGCAGCAACACTAGCGGGAGGGTCCCCTACGAGCAGTACTTC
CDR3aa: CASSNTSGRVPYEQYF
v_gene: TRBV7-2
abundance: NA
d_gene: TRBD2
len: 16
j_gene: TRBJ2-7

CDR3nt: TGTGCCAGCAGCCTCTCTAGAGGGGGAAGACACTACGAGCAGTACTTC
CDR3aa: CASSLSRGGRHYEQYF
v_gene: TRBV7-9
abundance: NA
d_gene: NA
len: 16
j_gene: TRBJ2-7

CDR3nt: TGCAGTGCTAGCAAACCTGGAGGTGGAAAACTGTTTTTT
CDR3aa: CSASKPGGGKLFF
v_gene: TRBV20-1
abundance: NA
d_gene: NA
len: 13
j_gene: TRBJ1-4

CDR3nt: TGTGCCAGCAGCTCAGTGTCGGCCGAGACCCAGTACTTC
CDR3aa: CASSSVSAETQYF
v_gene: TRBV7-2
abundance: many
d_gene: NA
len: 13
j_gene: TRBJ2-5

CDR3nt: TGTGCCAGCAACAACCCGGACAGGGGGCGGAATGAGCAGTTCTTC
CDR3aa: CASNNPDRGRNEQFF
v_gene: TRBV7-9
abundance: few
d_gene: TRBD1
len: 15
j_gene: TRBJ2-1

CDR3nt: TGCAGTGCCAGGCGGGATAGGTGGAACAATGAGCAGTTCTTC
CDR3aa: CSARRDRWNNEQFF
v_gene: TRBV20-1
abundance: NA
d_gene: NA
len: 14
j_gene: TRBJ2-1

CDR3nt: TGTGCCAGCAGCTCCACAACATACCCGATGGCCTATCAGCCCCAGCATTTT
CDR3aa: CASSSTTYPMAYQPQHF
v_gene: TRBV5-5
abundance: few
d_gene: NA
len: 17
j_gene: TRBJ1-5

CDR3nt: TGCAGTGTCCCGCTCCCGGAAAATGAGCAGTTCTTC
CDR3aa: CSVPLPENEQFF
v_gene: TRBV20-1
abundance: NA
d_gene: NA
len: 12
j_gene: TRBJ2-1

CDR3nt: TGTGCCAGCAGTCCCACCTACCGTTATGGGGAGGAGGAAAAACTGTTTTTT
CDR3aa: CASSPTYRYGEEEKLFF
v_gene: TRBV27
abundance: once
d_gene: NA
len: 17
j_gene: TRBJ1-4